The 32 T cell receptor beta chains given below trace back to one sample, sequenced in a study of cytotoxic CD8 clonotypes in ibrutinib-treated CLL. The data were produced by immunoSEQ multiplex PCR, yet TCRdb's version contains in-frame clones alone and is incomplete. In the table there are over 150,000 clones, around 72% of which are singletons. This specimen was PBMCs, taken after 24 months of ibrutinib treatment. The receptors stem from a human donor with chronic lymphocytic leukemia.

This clone appeared a single time. This chain's CDR3 is CASSQTRRGVETQYF. The CDR3 coding sequence is TGCGCCAGCAGCCAAACTCGGAGGGGGGTGGAGACCCAGTACTTC. J is TRBJ2-5 and V is TRBV4-3; D could derive from TRBD1 or TRBD2 (6 bases each). The germline V and J ends were trimmed by 2 bases and 5 bases, with 15 bases remaining between them. From germline, CDR1 is LGHNA and CDR2 YSLEER. The CDR3 consists of 15 residues.

The chain couples TRBV10-1 to TRBJ2-1, with D unclear. The germline V gene has CDR1 WNHNN and CDR2 SYGVQD (reference sequence). The V end was cut by 0 bases, the J end by 5 bases, with 11 bases between. The CDR3 spans 15 residues. The CDR3 here is CASSESGLRNNEQFF. CDR3 nucleotides: TGCGCCAGCAGTGAGTCAGGGCTCAGGAACAATGAGCAGTTCTTC.

There are a few counts of this clone. The chain carries TRBV7-8 and TRBJ1-2; no definite D call. The CDR3 covers 13 residues. The germline V and J ends were trimmed by 1 base and 3 bases, with 6 bases remaining between them. CDR1 is SGHVS, CDR2 FQNEAQ, per germline. The CDR3 loop reads CASSLGQDYGYTF. DNA for the CDR3: TGTGCCAGCAGCTTAGGGCAGGACTATGGCTACACCTTC. Drawing the rest from reference TRBV7-8 and TRBJ1-2, the complete variable domain is GAGVSQSPRYKVAKRGQDVALRCDPISGHVSLFWYQQALGQGPEFLTYFQNEAQLDKSGLPSDRFFAERPEGSVSTLKIQRTQQEDSAVYLCASSLGQDYGYTFGSGTRLTVV.

The sample holds a few counts of this clone. V and J are TRBV5-8 and TRBJ1-4, with a tentative D call TRBD1 (5 bases). Germline V gene data show CDR1 as SGHTS and CDR2 as YDEGEE. The ends were cut back, 4 bases at V and 10 bases at J, with 17 bases in the middle. There are 14 residues in the CDR3. CDR3 in amino acids: CASSALRGGAKLFF. The CDR3 DNA reads TGTGCCAGCAGCGCTCTTCGGGGGGGAGCAAAACTGTTTTTT.

The V call is TRBV4-1, the J call TRBJ2-1; D might be TRBD2 (6 bases). In germline, CDR1 is MGHRA, CDR2 YSYEKL. The V end lost 1 base, the J end lost 3 bases, and 19 bases lay between the germline ends. This CDR3 region has 18 residues. The chain's CDR3 is CASSQGPLGGAIYNEQFF. CDR3 DNA: TGCGCCAGCAGCCAAGGTCCCCTAGGAGGGGCTATCTACAATGAGCAGTTCTTC.

This chain uses TRBV25-1 with TRBJ2-1; TRBD2 matches 10 bases. V shed 3 bases, J shed 9 bases, and the junction held 5 bases outside the gene matches. Germline assignment: CDR1 MGHDK and CDR2 SYGVNS. The CDR3 has 14 amino acids. The CDR3 nucleotides read TGTGCCAGCAGTGAGGGAGCGGGAGGGCGTGAGCAGTTCTTC. Translated, it gives CASSEGAGGREQFF.

The chain carries TRBV5-1 and TRBJ1-2; possibly TRBD1 for D (5 bases). V shed 0 bases and J shed 3 bases, with 15 bases lying between them. The CDR3 totals 16 residues. Germline values: CDR1 SGHRS, CDR2 YFSETQ. This CDR3 is CASSLGGLLGDYGYTF. The CDR3 bases are TGCGCCAGCAGCTTGGGGGGTTTGTTAGGGGACTATGGCTACACCTTC.

V is TRBV29-1 and J is TRBJ1-5; D ambiguous. Trimming took off 5 bases at V and 2 bases at J, with 7 bases between the two ends. The CDR3 has 12 amino acids. Germline CDR1 reads SQVTM; CDR2 reads ANQGSEA. CDR3 in amino acids: CSVSEGNQPQHF. The CDR3 DNA follows: TGCAGCGTTTCCGAAGGCAATCAGCCCCAGCATTTT.

This clone appeared a few times. This chain uses TRBV6-5 with TRBJ1-5; a weak D match, TRBD1 (5 bases). This CDR3 is built from 14 residues. Trimming left V 5 bases short and J 5 bases short, with 13 bases between. Germline V gene data show CDR1 as MNHEY and CDR2 as SVGAGI. In DNA, the CDR3 is TGTGCCAGCAGTCGAACTCAAGGGGATCAGCCCCAGCATTTT. Translated, it gives CASSRTQGDQPQHF.

This clone was detected only a few times. The chain combines TRBV6-4 with TRBJ2-3; 10 nucleotides line up with TRBD2. The CDR3 has 16 residues. Germline trimming cut 6 bases from V and 3 bases from J; bases unmatched to any gene: 9. Germline V gene data show CDR1 as MRHNA and CDR2 as SNTAGT. The CDR3 nucleotides read TGTGCCAGCAGCGATCTAGCGGGAGAAGGGACAGATACGCAGTATTTT. The encoded protein is CASSDLAGEGTDTQYF.

The V call is TRBV19, the J call TRBJ2-2; TRBD2 agrees at 13 bases. V shed 9 bases, J shed 0 bases, and the junction held 13 bases outside the gene matches. Germline assignment: CDR1 LNHDA and CDR2 SQIVND (reference sequence). This CDR3 spans 19 amino acids. The CDR3 DNA is TGTGCCAGCCTGGGAAGGTGGGGACTAGCGGGATCGAACACCGGGGAGCTGTTTTTT. Translated, it gives CASLGRWGLAGSNTGELFF.

The chain joins TRBV4-2 to TRBJ2-2; D is uncertain. The V end lost 1 base, the J end lost 6 bases, and 21 bases lay between the germline ends. The CDR3 sequence is 18 residues long. Germline V CDR1 and CDR2: LGHNA, YNFKEQ. The CDR3 nucleotides are TGTGCCAGCAGCCAAGTCTTCGGCAGGAACGTTCGCGCCGGGGAGCTGTTTTTT. Amino acid sequence: CASSQVFGRNVRAGELFF.

This rearrangement joins TRBV11-2 to TRBJ2-2, with 7 bases that match TRBD2. The CDR3 sequence is 15 residues long. Germline CDR1 and CDR2: SGHAT and FQNNGV. With 5 bases clipped from V and 3 bases from J, the junction kept 6 bases outside the gene matches. The CDR3 here is CASSTRGLDTGELFF. In DNA form, the CDR3 reads TGTGCCAGCAGCACCCGCGGACTAGACACCGGGGAGCTGTTTTTT.

The V call is TRBV5-4, the J call TRBJ2-7, with 11 bases that match TRBD2. The CDR3 has 14 amino acids. In germline, CDR1 is SGHNT, CDR2 YYREEE (reference sequence). J lost 3 bases, V lost 6 bases, and 5 bases had no gene match. The CDR3 region is CASNIAGGFYEQYF. In nucleotides, the CDR3 is TGTGCCAGCAACATAGCGGGAGGGTTCTACGAGCAGTACTTC.

This chain uses TRBV5-4 with TRBJ1-2; TRBD1 matches 11 bases. CDR3 length equals 15 residues. V lost 1 base to trimming and J lost 6 bases; unmatched junction nucleotides: 5. CDR1 is SGHNT, CDR2 YYREEE, per germline (reference sequence). The CDR3 loop is CASSLSGTGGNGYTF. CDR3 nucleotides: TGTGCCAGCAGCTTGAGTGGGACAGGGGGAAATGGCTACACCTTC.

The genes are TRBV4-3 and TRBJ2-7, with D unresolved. Germline assignment: CDR1 LGHNA and CDR2 YSLEER. The V gene lost 0 bases and the J gene lost 4 bases, with 7 bases spanning the gap. The CDR3 is 13 residues long. The CDR3 loop is CASSQEHGYEQYF. The CDR3 DNA follows: TGCGCCAGCAGCCAAGAGCACGGTTACGAGCAGTACTTC.

The chain links TRBV4-1 to TRBJ2-4, with 9 bases identical to TRBD1. With V trimmed by 0 bases and J by 9 bases, 3 bases remained unmatched. CDR3 length: 14 amino acids. Germline assignment: CDR1 MGHRA and CDR2 YSYEKL. The CDR3 DNA reads TGCGCCAGCAGCCAAGACCGACAGGGGGGCATTCAGTACTTC. Protein: CASSQDRQGGIQYF.

V is TRBV30 and J is TRBJ2-7, with 8 bases lining up with TRBD2. V shed 2 bases and J 4 bases; nucleotides not matched to a gene: 10. Per germline, CDR1 GTSNPN and CDR2 SVGIG (reference sequence). CDR3 size: 15 residues. CDR3 sequence reads: CAWSSLGLGPYEQYF. The DNA of the CDR3 is TGTGCCTGGAGTTCTCTGGGACTAGGACCGTACGAGCAGTACTTC.

The V call is TRBV5-1, the J call TRBJ2-7; no clear D gene. The V and J ends lost 0 bases and 2 bases respectively, with 12 bases between them. The CDR3 runs to 15 residues. The V gene's germline CDR1 is SGHRS and CDR2 YFSETQ. The CDR3 is CASSLGRRNTYEQYF. The CDR3 DNA reads TGCGCCAGCAGCTTGGGTAGGCGAAATACCTACGAGCAGTACTTC.

This clone has only a few counts. V gene TRBV30 combines with J gene TRBJ1-2; D gene ambiguous. Per germline, CDR1 GTSNPN and CDR2 SVGIG (reference sequence). The CDR3 is made up of 15 amino acids. With 3 bases removed from V and 5 bases from J, the gap between germline ends came to 19 bases. In DNA, the CDR3 is TGTGCCTGGAGCGCCCGGCGCGGGGTTTGGTATGGCTACACCTTC. Protein sequence: CAWSARRGVWYGYTF.

This sequence joins TRBV4-1 and TRBJ2-1, with 9 bases that match TRBD1. The J segment lost 2 bases and the V segment lost 2 bases, leaving 10 bases of the junction unmatched. The CDR3 contains 18 residues. Per germline, CDR1 MGHRA and CDR2 YSYEKL. The CDR3 region has the DNA TGCGCCAGCAGCCAAACTAAAACGGGGACAGGGCCCTACAATGAGCAGTTCTTC. This gives the protein CASSQTKTGTGPYNEQFF.

V is TRBV25-1 and J is TRBJ1-5; D gene ambiguous. Per the germline V gene, CDR1 is MGHDK and CDR2 is SYGVNS. This CDR3 contains 13 residues. Trimming removed 6 bases at V and 4 bases at J, with 10 bases between. CDR3 nucleotides: TGTGCCAGCAGCGGGGTAGGGAATCAGCCCCAGCATTTT. Its protein product is CASSGVGNQPQHF.

The chain recombines TRBV9 with TRBJ2-2; D is unresolved. Germline values: CDR1 SGDLS, CDR2 YYNGEE. V lost 4 bases and J 3 bases, leaving 7 bases between the germline ends. This CDR3 region has 13 residues. DNA of the CDR3: TGTGCCAGCAGCCTCCGGGACACCGGGGAGCTGTTTTTT. This translates into CASSLRDTGELFF. Together with reference TRBV9 and TRBJ2-2, the CDR3 gives the full variable domain: DSGVTQTPKHLITATGQRVTLRCSPRSGDLSVYWYQQSLDQGLQFLIQYYNGEERAKGNILERFSAQQFPDLHSELNLSSLELGDSALYFCASSLRDTGELFFGEGSRLTVL.

Written as DNA, the CDR3 is TGCGCCAGCAGCCAAGATAGACGGGAGGTGGATGAGCAGTTCTTC. This sequence encodes CASSQDRREVDEQFF. The chain recombines TRBV4-1 with TRBJ2-1; TRBD2 matches 7 bases. J lost 8 bases, V lost 0 bases, and 7 bases had no gene match. The CDR3 contains 15 residues. Germline V gives CDR1 MGHRA, CDR2 YSYEKL.

The genes are TRBV7-6 and TRBJ2-1; no reliable D call. Trimming took off 5 bases at V and 2 bases at J, with 7 bases between the two ends. Germline values: CDR1 SGHVS, CDR2 FNYEAQ. The CDR3 is 13 amino acids. CDR3 loop: CASSPQPYNEQFF. CDR3 DNA: TGTGCCAGCAGCCCCCAACCCTACAATGAGCAGTTCTTC. Full variable domain (rest looked up from reference TRBV7-6 and TRBJ2-1): GAGVSQSPRYKVTKRGQDVALRCDPISGHVSLYWYRQALGQGPEFLTYFNYEAQQDKSGLPNDRFSAERPEGSISTLTIQRTEQRDSAMYRCASSPQPYNEQFFGPGTRLTVL.

The rearrangement uses TRBV4-3 and TRBJ2-3; no firm D call. Germline values: CDR1 LGHNA, CDR2 YSLEER. Trimming pared 0 bases from V and 8 bases from J, leaving 18 bases between. The CDR3 totals 16 residues. Here the CDR3 DNA reads TGCGCCAGCAGCCAAGATCCTGGACCTGCCGTCGGTACGCAGTATTTT. This encodes CASSQDPGPAVGTQYF.

The chain uses TRBV7-2 and TRBJ2-3; no definite D call. There are 14 residues in the CDR3. CDR1 and CDR2 (germline): SGHTA, FQGNSA. V was clipped by 5 bases and J by 1 base, with 10 bases between them. The CDR3 spells CASSPAFRTDTQYF. DNA of the CDR3: TGTGCCAGCAGCCCAGCGTTTCGCACAGATACGCAGTATTTT. Full variable domain (missing parts from reference TRBV7-2 and TRBJ2-3): GAGVSQSPSNKVTEKGKDVELRCDPISGHTALYWYRQSLGQGLEFLIYFQGNSAPDKSGLPSDRFSAERTGGSVSTLTIQRTQQEDSAVYLCASSPAFRTDTQYFGPGTRLTVL.

The chain uses TRBV2 and TRBJ2-7; D may match TRBD1 or TRBD2 (5 bases each). Germline values: CDR1 SNHLY, CDR2 FYNNEI. CDR3 length: 15 amino acids. Deletions cut 3 bases from V and 5 bases from J, with 17 bases between. The CDR3 coding sequence is TGTGCCAGCAGTGAGCAGGGACCCGCTTCGAACGAGCAGTACTTC. This encodes CASSEQGPASNEQYF.

This chain links TRBV5-4 with TRBJ2-1, with D possibly matching TRBD2 (7 bases). This CDR3 contains 16 residues. CDR1 and CDR2 (germline): SGHNT, YYREEE (reference sequence). The germline V and J ends were trimmed by 4 bases and 0 bases, with 14 bases remaining between them. Written as DNA, the CDR3 is TGTGCCAGCAGCACGGGCGGGGGCAGCTCCTACAATGAGCAGTTCTTC. Translated, it gives CASSTGGGSSYNEQFF.

This chain uses TRBV7-2 with TRBJ2-3; the D is unclear. Trimming removed 3 bases at V and 4 bases at J, with 14 bases between. The CDR3 is made up of 15 amino acids. Germline V CDR1 and CDR2: SGHTA, FQGNSA. For the CDR3, the DNA is TGTGCCAGCAGCTTGATTATGGGGAACCCAGATACGCAGTATTTT. Residues: CASSLIMGNPDTQYF.

Remarks on this clone: Other DNA sequences of this sample code for an identical CDR3. V and J are TRBV7-2 and TRBJ2-5; maybe TRBD2 (5 bases). The CDR3 loop spans 14 amino acids. V shed 1 base and J shed 3 bases, with 9 bases lying between them. The germline V gene has CDR1 SGHTA and CDR2 FQGNSA. The CDR3 sequence is CASSLGLAEETQYF. The CDR3 DNA reads TGTGCCAGCAGCTTAGGCCTAGCCGAAGAGACCCAGTACTTC. Looking up the rest from reference TRBV7-2 and TRBJ2-5 gives the full variable domain: GAGVSQSPSNKVTEKGKDVELRCDPISGHTALYWYRQSLGQGLEFLIYFQGNSAPDKSGLPSDRFSAERTGGSVSTLTIQRTQQEDSAVYLCASSLGLAEETQYFGPGTRLLVL.

The chain uses TRBV28 and TRBJ1-1; D is possibly TRBD1 (5 bases). The length of the CDR3 is 13 residues. From germline, CDR1 is MDHEN and CDR2 SYDVKM. Trimming took off 5 bases at V and 1 base at J, with 8 bases between the two ends. The CDR3 region is CASSLQANTEAFF. The CDR3 bases are TGTGCCAGCAGTCTACAGGCGAACACTGAAGCTTTCTTT.